The text below deals with one T cell receptor beta chain. The target of this receptor is not known. No base quality information exists; no much larger clone differs at one position. This entry is derived from a study of CD8 T cells in Susac syndrome (dated by TCRdb to between 2019 and 2020). Some background on the complete study: Whether CD8+ T cell activation and differentiation in Susac syndrome was antigen driven was tested using repertoire sequencing. Clonality of the CD8+ T cell repertoire was compared between around 13 healthy donors, roughly 14 Susac syndrome patients and around 15 multiple sclerosis patients. What the work shows at the level of the full study, not this receptor alone: The number of individuals in the TCR sequencing and HLA analysis was recognized as being relatively small.

RNA was extracted using the RNeasy kit, and roughly 0.45 to 1 microgram was reverse transcribed with random hexamers. The immunoSEQ multiplex PCR assay, covering 54 Vbeta and 13 Jbeta segments, was used to amplify TCR beta CDR3 regions. PCR amplification bias was corrected using a synthetic template baseline for primer optimization and computational correction. For the original study's pipeline: Only productive sequences were kept, with reads annotated to V, D and J genes according to IMGT and analyzed in immunoSEQ Analyzer. Clonality was calculated as one minus the Shannon entropy normalized by log2 of the number of productive unique sequences. Public and private clones were assessed among the 100 most prevalent clones of each patient and control. Clones were defined as Susac-specific if absent from the healthy and MS cohorts, from around 1,000 published viral clones and from other ImmuneACCESS disease sequences. Through fastp at Q25 and MiXCR, TCRdb rebuilt clones from the public reads, retaining in-frame beta chains. Rows are combined by CDR3 protein, so each entry shows the most common genes and DNA. TCRdb, not the original authors, processed these V and J calls. The sample contains 250,000 to 300,000 distinct CDR3 sequences, over 75% of them found a single time. Roughly 0.22% of the sample belongs to the ten largest clones.

V lost 3 bases and J lost 1 base; the stretch between them is 10 bases long. CDR1 and CDR2, looked up from the germline V gene, are MRHNA and SNTAGT. Its CDR3 holds 15 amino acids, cysteine through phenylalanine. The CDR3 DNA has 45 bases and is translated from base 1. High-throughput TCR beta sequencing profiled peripheral blood CD8+ and CD4+ T cells from healthy donors, Susac syndrome patients and multiple sclerosis patients. The multiple sclerosis controls were treatment-naive patients whose relapsing-remitting disease, either stable or active, fulfilled the revised McDonald criteria. CD8+ TEMRA cells were enriched by FACS, while bulk CD8+ and CD4+ T cells were purified by magnetic negative isolation. Blood was drawn into EDTA tubes, processed within 24 hours, and PBMCs were isolated by density gradient centrifugation. PBMCs intended for TCR sequencing were cryopreserved in liquid nitrogen and thawed later in a water bath at 37 degrees C. A purity of at least 90% was achieved for sorted or isolated CD4+, CD8+ and CD8+ TEMRA cells.

Sequenced material: CD8+ T cells from PBMCs. The sequence joins TRBV6-4 to TRBJ2-1, and the D gene may be TRBD2, 6 bases matching. The receptor's source is a human donor with multiple sclerosis. The base sequence is TGTGCCAGCAGTGATTACGGGGGATCCTACAATGAGCAGTTCTTC. Its translation reads: CASSDYGGSYNEQFF.